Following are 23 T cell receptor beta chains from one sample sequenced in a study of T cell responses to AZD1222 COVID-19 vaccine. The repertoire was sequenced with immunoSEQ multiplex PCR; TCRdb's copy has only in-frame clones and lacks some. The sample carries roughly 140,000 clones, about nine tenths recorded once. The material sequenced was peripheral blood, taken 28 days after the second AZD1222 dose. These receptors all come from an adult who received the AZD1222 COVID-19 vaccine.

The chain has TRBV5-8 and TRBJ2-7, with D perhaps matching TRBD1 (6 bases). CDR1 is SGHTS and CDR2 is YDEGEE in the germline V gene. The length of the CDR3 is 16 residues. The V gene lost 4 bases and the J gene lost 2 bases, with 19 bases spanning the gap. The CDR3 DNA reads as TGTGCCAGCAGCCGAGATGAGGGGGTCCTAACCTACGAGCAGTACTTC. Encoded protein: CASSRDEGVLTYEQYF.

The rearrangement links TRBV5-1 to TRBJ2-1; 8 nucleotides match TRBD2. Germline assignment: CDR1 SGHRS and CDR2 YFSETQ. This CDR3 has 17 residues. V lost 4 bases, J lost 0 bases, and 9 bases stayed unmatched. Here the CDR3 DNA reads TGCGCCAGCAGCATGGGGGCGGGAGGCCTCTCCTACAATGAGCAGTTCTTC. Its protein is CASSMGAGGLSYNEQFF.

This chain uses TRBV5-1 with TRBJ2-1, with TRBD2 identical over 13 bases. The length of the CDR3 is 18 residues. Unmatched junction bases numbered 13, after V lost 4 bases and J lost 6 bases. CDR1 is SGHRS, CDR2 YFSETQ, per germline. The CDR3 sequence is CASSPPRLAGGDVNEQFF. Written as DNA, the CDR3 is TGCGCCAGCAGCCCACCGCGACTAGCGGGAGGTGATGTCAATGAGCAGTTCTTC.

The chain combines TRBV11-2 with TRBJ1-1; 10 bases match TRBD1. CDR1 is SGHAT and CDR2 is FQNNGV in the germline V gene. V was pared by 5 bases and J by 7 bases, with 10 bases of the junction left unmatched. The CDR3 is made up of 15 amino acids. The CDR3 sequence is CASSPWGQGSIEAFF. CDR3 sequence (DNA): TGTGCCAGCAGCCCGTGGGGACAGGGGAGCATTGAAGCTTTCTTT.

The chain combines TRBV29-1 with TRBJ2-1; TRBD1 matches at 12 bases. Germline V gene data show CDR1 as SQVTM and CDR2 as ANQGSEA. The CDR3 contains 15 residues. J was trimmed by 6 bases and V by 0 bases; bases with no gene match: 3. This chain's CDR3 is CSVEDPGQGANEQFF. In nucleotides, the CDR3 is TGCAGCGTTGAAGACCCGGGACAGGGGGCCAATGAGCAGTTCTTC.

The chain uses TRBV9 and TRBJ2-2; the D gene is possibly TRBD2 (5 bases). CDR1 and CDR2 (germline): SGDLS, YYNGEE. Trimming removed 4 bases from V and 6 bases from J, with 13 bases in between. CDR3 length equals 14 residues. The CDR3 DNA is TGTGCCAGCAGCCGCTCCGGACTGGCCGGGGAGCTGTTTTTT. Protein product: CASSRSGLAGELFF.

The CDR3 loop is CAISERTGGNTEAFF. CDR3 bases: TGTGCCATCAGTGAGAGAACAGGGGGGAACACTGAAGCTTTCTTT. The chain couples TRBV10-3 to TRBJ1-1; 8 bases map to TRBD1. CDR1 and CDR2 (germline): ENHRY, SYGVKD. The CDR3 is made up of 15 amino acids. After removal of 2 bases from V and 1 base from J, the junction contained 3 bases not matched to a gene.

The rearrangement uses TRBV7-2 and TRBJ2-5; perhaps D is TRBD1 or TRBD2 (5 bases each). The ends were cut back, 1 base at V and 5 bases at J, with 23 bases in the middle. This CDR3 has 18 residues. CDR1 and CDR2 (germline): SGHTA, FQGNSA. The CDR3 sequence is CASSLGPVGKGAAETQYF. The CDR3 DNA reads TGTGCCAGCAGCTTAGGTCCGGTCGGGAAAGGGGCAGCGGAGACCCAGTACTTC.

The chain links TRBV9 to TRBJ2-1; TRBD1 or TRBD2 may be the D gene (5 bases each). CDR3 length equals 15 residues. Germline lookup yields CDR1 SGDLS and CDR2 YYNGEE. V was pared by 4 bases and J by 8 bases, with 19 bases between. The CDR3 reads CASSPRDVSPHEQFF. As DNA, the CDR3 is TGTGCCAGCAGCCCACGGGACGTCAGCCCTCATGAGCAGTTCTTC.

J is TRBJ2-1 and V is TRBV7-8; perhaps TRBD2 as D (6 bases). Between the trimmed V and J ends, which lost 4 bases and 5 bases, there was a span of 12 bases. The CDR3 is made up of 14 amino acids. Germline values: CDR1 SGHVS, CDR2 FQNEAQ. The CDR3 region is CASSSRTIDNEQFF. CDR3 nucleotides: TGTGCCAGCAGCTCGCGGACTATTGACAATGAGCAGTTCTTC.

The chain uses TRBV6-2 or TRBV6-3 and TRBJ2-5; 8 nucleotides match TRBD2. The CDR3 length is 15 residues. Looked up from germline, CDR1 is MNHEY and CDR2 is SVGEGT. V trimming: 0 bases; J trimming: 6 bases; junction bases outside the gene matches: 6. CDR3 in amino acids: CASSYSAGVRKTQYF. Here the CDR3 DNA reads TGTGCCAGCAGTTACTCAGCGGGAGTTCGAAAGACCCAGTACTTC.

The CDR3 coding sequence is TGTGCCAGCAGCTTTAGGACTAAAAACACCGGGGAGCTGTTTTTT. Amino acids: CASSFRTKNTGELFF. The J gene is TRBJ2-2, the V gene TRBV7-2; TRBD2 is a possible D gene (6 bases). V lost 3 bases, J lost 2 bases, and 10 bases lay in between. The CDR3 is made up of 15 amino acids. CDR1 and CDR2 from the germline V gene are SGHTA and FQGNSA.

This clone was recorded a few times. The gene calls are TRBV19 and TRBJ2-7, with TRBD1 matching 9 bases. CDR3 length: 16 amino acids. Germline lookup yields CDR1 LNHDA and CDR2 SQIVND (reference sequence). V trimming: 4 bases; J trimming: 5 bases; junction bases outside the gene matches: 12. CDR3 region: CASSTTTMGQGNEQYF. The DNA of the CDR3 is TGTGCCAGTAGTACCACAACAATGGGACAGGGAAACGAGCAGTACTTC. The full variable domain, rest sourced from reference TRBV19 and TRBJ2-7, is DGGITQSPKYLFRKEGQNVTLSCEQNLNHDAMYWYRQDPGQGLRLIYYSQIVNDFQKGDIAEGYSVSREKKESFPLTVTSAQKNPTAFYLCASSTTTMGQGNEQYFGPGTRLTVT.

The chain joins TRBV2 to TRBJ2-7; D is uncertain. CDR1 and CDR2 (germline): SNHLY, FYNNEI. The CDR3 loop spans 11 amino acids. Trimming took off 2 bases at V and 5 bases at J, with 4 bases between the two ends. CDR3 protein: CASSERNEQYF. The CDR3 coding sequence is TGTGCCAGCAGTGAACGGAACGAGCAGTACTTC.

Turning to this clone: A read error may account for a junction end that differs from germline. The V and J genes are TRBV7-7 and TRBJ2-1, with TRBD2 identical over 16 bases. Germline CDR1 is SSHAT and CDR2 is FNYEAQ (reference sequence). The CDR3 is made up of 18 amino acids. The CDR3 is CASSPLGLAGGTYNEQFF. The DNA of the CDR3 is TGTGCTAGCAGCCCACTGGGACTAGCGGGAGGGACCTACAATGAGCAGTTCTTC.

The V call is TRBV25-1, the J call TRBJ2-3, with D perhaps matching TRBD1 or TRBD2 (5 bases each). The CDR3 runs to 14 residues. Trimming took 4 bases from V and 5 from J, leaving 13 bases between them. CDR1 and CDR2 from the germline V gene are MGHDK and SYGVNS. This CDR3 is CASSVGRRGDTQYF. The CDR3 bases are TGTGCCAGCAGTGTTGGGAGAAGGGGAGATACGCAGTATTTT.

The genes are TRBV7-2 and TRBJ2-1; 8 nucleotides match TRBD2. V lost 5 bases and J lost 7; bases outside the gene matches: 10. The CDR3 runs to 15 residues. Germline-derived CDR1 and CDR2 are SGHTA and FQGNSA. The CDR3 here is CASSVSGTRGNEQFF. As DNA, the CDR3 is TGTGCCAGCAGCGTCTCCGGGACTAGGGGGAATGAGCAGTTCTTC.

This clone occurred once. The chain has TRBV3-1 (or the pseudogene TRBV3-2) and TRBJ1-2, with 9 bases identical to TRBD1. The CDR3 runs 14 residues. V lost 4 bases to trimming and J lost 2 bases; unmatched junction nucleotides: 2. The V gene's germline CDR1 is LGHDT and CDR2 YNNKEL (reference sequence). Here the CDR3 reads CASSLGQGNYGYTF. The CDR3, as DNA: TGTGCCAGCAGCCTTGGACAGGGGAACTATGGCTACACCTTC.

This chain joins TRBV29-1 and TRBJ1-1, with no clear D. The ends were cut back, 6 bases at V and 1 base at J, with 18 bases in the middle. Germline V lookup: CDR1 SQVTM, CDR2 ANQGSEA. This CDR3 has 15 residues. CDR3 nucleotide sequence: TGCAGCGTGAGGCCTGTAGGGCCCAGGAACACTGAAGCTTTCTTT. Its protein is CSVRPVGPRNTEAFF.

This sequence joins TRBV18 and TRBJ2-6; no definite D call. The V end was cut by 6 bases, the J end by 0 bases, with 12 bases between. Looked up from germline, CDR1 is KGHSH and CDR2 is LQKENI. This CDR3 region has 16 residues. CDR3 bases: TGTGCCAGCTCGCAAGGGATTAGCTCTGGGGCCAACGTCCTGACTTTC. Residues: CASSQGISSGANVLTF.

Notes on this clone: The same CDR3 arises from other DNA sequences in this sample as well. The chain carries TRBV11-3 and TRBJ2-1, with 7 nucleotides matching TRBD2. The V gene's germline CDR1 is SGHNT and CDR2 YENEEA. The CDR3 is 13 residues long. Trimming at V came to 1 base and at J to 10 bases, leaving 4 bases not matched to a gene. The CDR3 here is CASSLGGRREQFF. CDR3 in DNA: TGTGCCAGCAGCTTAGGCGGGAGACGCGAGCAGTTCTTC.

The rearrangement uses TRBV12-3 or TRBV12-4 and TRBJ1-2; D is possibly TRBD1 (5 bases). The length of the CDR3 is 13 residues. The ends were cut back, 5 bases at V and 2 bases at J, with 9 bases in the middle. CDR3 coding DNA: TGTGCCAGCAGTCGGGACGGCAACTATGGCTACACCTTC. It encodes CASSRDGNYGYTF.

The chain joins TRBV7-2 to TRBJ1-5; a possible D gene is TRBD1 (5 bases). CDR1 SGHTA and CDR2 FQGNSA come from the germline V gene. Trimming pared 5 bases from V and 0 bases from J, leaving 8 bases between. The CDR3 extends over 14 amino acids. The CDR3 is CASSLGRSNQPQHF. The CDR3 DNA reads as TGTGCCAGCAGCCTGGGACGTAGCAATCAGCCCCAGCATTTT.